Below are 23 T cell receptor beta chains sequenced from a single sample in a study of CXCR3-negative and CXCR3-positive naive CD8 T cells. The libraries of TRB cDNA were constructed through 5' RACE using UMI labels. Reprocessing the 5' RACE reads, TCRdb reports a single entry for every CDR3 protein and omits DNA. Recorded for this sample: 84,000 or so distinct CDR3 sequences. What was sequenced was naive CXCR3- CD8+ T cells from blood. The subset: CD45RO-CCR7+CD27+CD95- naive CD8+ T cells lacking CXCR3 (TNR3-). These receptors were obtained from a human donor in good health. Some clones in this sample may be carry-over from other donors' samples.

CDR3 region: CSGRGADTQYF. The chain carries TRBV29-1 and TRBJ2-3; TCRdb picks TRBD1, but there is no DNA to check that call. The CDR3 has 11 amino acids. Germline CDR1 SQVTM, CDR2 ANQGSEA.

This chain uses TRBV27 with TRBJ2-7; absent DNA, TCRdb's TRBD2 call cannot be checked. From germline, CDR1 is MNHEY and CDR2 SMNVEV (reference sequence). CDR3 size: 14 residues. The chain's CDR3 is CASSLRRETYEQYF.

The V call is TRBV5-1, the J call TRBJ2-1; TCRdb returns TRBD1, unconfirmable since there is no DNA. The CDR3 has 14 residues. Germline CDR1 reads SGHRS; CDR2 reads YFSETQ. The CDR3 sequence: CASSYRQGSGEQFF.

The rearrangement links TRBV14 to TRBJ2-1; checking the TCRdb D call of TRBD2 is not possible without DNA. Per germline, CDR1 SGHDN and CDR2 FVKESK. CDR3 size: 16 residues. CDR3 in amino acids: CASSQDRLAEDNEQFF.

The chain couples TRBV20-1 to TRBJ1-2; the TRBD1 assignment by TCRdb is unverifiable without DNA. This CDR3 comprises 12 residues. In germline, CDR1 is DFQATT, CDR2 SNEGSKA (reference sequence). This CDR3 is CSARERDTDYTF.

V and J are TRBV25-1 and TRBJ2-3; the D call from TCRdb, TRBD1, cannot be confirmed without DNA. The CDR3 sequence is 16 residues long. In germline, CDR1 is MGHDK, CDR2 SYGVNS. CDR3: CASTPGSRSLTDTQYF.

This sequence joins TRBV12-3 or TRBV12-4 and TRBJ2-1; TCRdb's assignment of TRBD2 cannot be checked, as there is no DNA. The CDR3 has 17 amino acids. The CDR3 sequence: CASSRPGLAGGGNEQFF.

The CDR3 region is CASSGLAEAETQYF. The chain is built from TRBV5-1 and TRBJ2-5; TCRdb gives TRBD2 as the D gene, but with no DNA this cannot be confirmed. CDR3 length: 14 amino acids. The germline V gene encodes CDR1 SGHRS and CDR2 YFSETQ.

The J gene is TRBJ1-4, the V gene TRBV14. The CDR3 is 18 residues long. In germline, CDR1 is SGHDN, CDR2 FVKESK. The CDR3 sequence: CASSYAKGSGAYNEKLFF.

V is TRBV5-5 and J is TRBJ1-5. Per the germline V gene, CDR1 is SGHKS and CDR2 is YYEKEE (reference sequence). The CDR3 covers 14 residues. The CDR3: CASSTDGPAQPQHF. Supplemented by reference TRBV5-5 and TRBJ1-5, the full variable domain reads DAGVTQSPTHLIKTRGQQVTLRCSPISGHKSVSWYQQVLGQGPQFIFQYYEKEERGRGNFPDRFSARQFPNYSSELNVNALLLGDSALYLCASSTDGPAQPQHFGDGTRLSIL.

The chain couples TRBV29-1 to TRBJ2-3; TCRdb designates TRBD2, a call that cannot be tested without DNA. The CDR3 length is 14 residues. Germline lookup yields CDR1 SQVTM and CDR2 ANQGSEA. CDR3 region: CSVVGLPLTDTQYF.

The genes are TRBV29-1 and TRBJ2-7; without DNA, the TCRdb call of TRBD1 cannot be checked. Germline V CDR1 and CDR2: SQVTM, ANQGSEA. This CDR3 comprises 13 residues. The CDR3 loop reads CSVPGQDSYEQYF.

The rearrangement uses TRBV29-1 and TRBJ2-3. The V gene's germline CDR1 is SQVTM and CDR2 ANQGSEA. The CDR3 loop spans 13 amino acids. The chain's CDR3 is CSVKGTEWGTQYF.

The genes are TRBV14 and TRBJ2-2. The CDR3 has 13 residues. Germline V gene lookup returns CDR1 SGHDN and CDR2 FVKESK. This CDR3 reads CASSPENTGELFF.

V usage is TRBV3-1 and J usage is TRBJ2-7; the D call of TRBD2 rests on TCRdb alone, since no DNA is present to check it. CDR1 is LGHDT and CDR2 is YNNKEL in the germline V gene (reference sequence). The CDR3 is 18 residues long. CDR3 loop: CASSQWGLAGGPPHEQYF.

This sequence joins TRBV7-9 and TRBJ2-1; the D call of TRBD1 rests on TCRdb alone, since no DNA is present to check it. CDR3 length: 12 amino acids. Germline-derived CDR1 and CDR2 are SEHNR and FQNEAQ (reference sequence). CDR3 sequence: CASSSGSNEQFF.

The CDR3 region is CASSLAGQRAYEQYF. The rearrangement uses TRBV5-5 and TRBJ2-7; the D gene TCRdb calls, TRBD2, cannot be checked with no DNA. The CDR3 runs to 15 residues. Looked up from germline, CDR1 is SGHKS and CDR2 is YYEKEE (reference sequence).

CDR3 protein: CASSFGGEPYNEQFF. The chain uses TRBV12-3 or TRBV12-4 and TRBJ2-1; as DNA is missing, the TRBD2 call by TCRdb cannot be tested. The CDR3 loop spans 15 amino acids.

The chain joins TRBV7-9 to TRBJ2-2; TCRdb reports TRBD1, a call that lacks DNA to check it against. From germline, CDR1 is SEHNR and CDR2 FQNEAQ (reference sequence). This CDR3 is 16 amino acids long. The CDR3 sequence is CASSIKTGPPPGELFF.

The chain combines TRBV12-3 or TRBV12-4 with TRBJ2-2; there is no DNA to check the TCRdb D call of TRBD1. The CDR3 totals 16 residues. The chain's CDR3 is CASSPPEGGGTGELFF.

J is TRBJ2-1 and V is TRBV7-9; lacking DNA, the TRBD2 call made by TCRdb goes unchecked. This CDR3 contains 14 residues. Looked up from germline, CDR1 is SEHNR and CDR2 is FQNEAQ (reference sequence). The CDR3 sequence: CASRGPPPYNEQFF.

V gene TRBV29-1 combines with J gene TRBJ2-3. Per germline, CDR1 SQVTM and CDR2 ANQGSEA. This CDR3 region has 15 residues. The CDR3 sequence is CSVEDVRTRLNTQYF.

This chain uses TRBV14 with TRBJ2-7; no DNA is available, so the TRBD2 call from TCRdb remains unchecked. The CDR3 totals 19 residues. From germline, CDR1 is SGHDN and CDR2 FVKESK. The CDR3 reads CASSQAVSGGPTLSYEQYF.